Included here is one TCR beta chain sequence, with context. The target antigen is unknown. This specimen belongs to a study of OX40 agonist ivuxolimab in advanced cancers. Study-level points and caveats: Clonal expansion by week 6 occurred in CD4+ and CD8+ blood T cells (at 0.1 to 3.0 mg/kg).

Sequencing was performed with immunoSEQ multiplex PCR; in TCRdb, only in-frame clones are kept and a portion is missing. The sample contains around 80,000 clones, roughly four fifths of which appear only once. This sequence originates from an adult with an advanced solid tumor such as melanoma, head and neck, liver or kidney cancer. Sequencing was performed on CD4+ or CD8+ T cells sorted from blood, taken in a trial of the OX40 agonist ivuxolimab.

The CDR3 spells CASSTTLRGDTQYF. In nucleotides, the CDR3 is TGTGCCAGCAGTACCACCCTTAGGGGAGATACGCAGTATTTT. This chain connects TRBV9 to TRBJ2-3; TRBD1 is a possible D gene (5 bases). Trimming took off 5 bases at V and 5 bases at J, with 15 bases between the two ends. In germline, CDR1 is SGDLS, CDR2 YYNGEE. This CDR3 contains 14 residues.